The source of this TCR beta chain is a study of blood T cell repertoires in COVID-19. This clone has just one count. Germline assignment: CDR1 SGHTA and CDR2 FQGNSA. Trimming cost V 3 bases and J 8 bases, with 10 bases left between them. CDR3 length: 12 residues. Libraries were prepared by immunoSEQ multiplex PCR; TCRdb keeps only in-frame clonotypes and omits some of them. This table holds some 670,000 clones, about 87% found once. The sample consisted of peripheral blood. V usage is TRBV7-2 and J usage is TRBJ1-2, with a weak D call TRBD1 (6 bases). The TCR sequence derives from a woman between 18 and 29 years old with acute or convalescent COVID-19. The chain's CDR3 is CASSFRDRGYTF. CDR3 in DNA: TGTGCCAGCAGCTTCAGAGACAGGGGCTACACCTTC.